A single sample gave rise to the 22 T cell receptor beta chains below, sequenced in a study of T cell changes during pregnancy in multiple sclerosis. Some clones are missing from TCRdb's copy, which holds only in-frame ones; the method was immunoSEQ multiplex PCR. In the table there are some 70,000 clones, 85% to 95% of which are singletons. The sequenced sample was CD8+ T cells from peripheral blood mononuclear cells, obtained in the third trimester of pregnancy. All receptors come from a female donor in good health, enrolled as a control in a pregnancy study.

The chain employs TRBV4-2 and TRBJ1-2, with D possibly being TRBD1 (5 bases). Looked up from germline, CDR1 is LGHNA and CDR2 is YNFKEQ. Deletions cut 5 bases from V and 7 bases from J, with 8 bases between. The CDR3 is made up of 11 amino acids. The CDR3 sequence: CASSSGFGYTF. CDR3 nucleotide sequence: TGTGCCAGCAGCTCAGGGTTTGGCTACACCTTC.

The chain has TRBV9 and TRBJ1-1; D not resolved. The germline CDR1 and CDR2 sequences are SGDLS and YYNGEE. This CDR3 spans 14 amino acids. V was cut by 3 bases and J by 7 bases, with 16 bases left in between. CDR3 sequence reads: CASSAVLAAHEAFF. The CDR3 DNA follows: TGTGCCAGCAGCGCCGTGCTGGCGGCTCATGAAGCTTTCTTT.

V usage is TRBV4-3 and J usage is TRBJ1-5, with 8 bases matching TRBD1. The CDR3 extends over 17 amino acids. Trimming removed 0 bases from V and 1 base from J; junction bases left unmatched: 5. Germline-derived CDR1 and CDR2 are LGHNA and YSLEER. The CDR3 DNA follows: TGCGCCAGCAGCCAAGATCCCCCAGGGGGCAGCAATCAGCCCCAGCATTTT. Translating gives CASSQDPPGGSNQPQHF.

The CDR3 loop reads CASSSTDRGTEKLFF. DNA of the CDR3: TGTGCCAGCAGCTCGACCGACAGGGGCACCGAAAAACTGTTTTTT. This sequence joins TRBV7-6 and TRBJ1-4, with TRBD1 matching over 8 bases. V lost 4 bases, J lost 8 bases, and 9 bases stayed unmatched. The germline gives CDR1 SGHVS, CDR2 FNYEAQ. The CDR3 extends over 15 amino acids.

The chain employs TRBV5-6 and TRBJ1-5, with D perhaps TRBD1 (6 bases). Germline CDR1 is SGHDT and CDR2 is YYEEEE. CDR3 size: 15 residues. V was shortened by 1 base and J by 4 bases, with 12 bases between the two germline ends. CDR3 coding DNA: TGTGCCAGCAGCTTGCATCGAACAGGGAATCAGCCCCAGCATTTT. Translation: CASSLHRTGNQPQHF.

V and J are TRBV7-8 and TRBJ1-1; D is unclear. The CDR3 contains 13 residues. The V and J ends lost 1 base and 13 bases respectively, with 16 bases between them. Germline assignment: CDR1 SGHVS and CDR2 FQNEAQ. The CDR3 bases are TGTGCCAGCAGCTTAGGCGGTCCGCCGGGTGTTTTCTTT. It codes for CASSLGGPPGVFF.

This chain's CDR3 is CASTKDRDQPQHF. The CDR3 region has the DNA TGTGCCAGCACGAAAGACAGGGACCAGCCCCAGCATTTT. The gene calls are TRBV7-2 and TRBJ1-5; 7 bases agree with TRBD1. CDR1 SGHTA and CDR2 FQGNSA come from the germline V gene. CDR3 length: 13 amino acids. The ends lost 7 bases at V and 7 bases at J; junction bases unmatched: 7.

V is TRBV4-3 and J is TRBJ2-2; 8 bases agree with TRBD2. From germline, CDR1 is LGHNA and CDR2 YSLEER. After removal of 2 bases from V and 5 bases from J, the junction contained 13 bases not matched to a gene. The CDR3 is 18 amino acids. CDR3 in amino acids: CASSQTSLGGGSTGELFF. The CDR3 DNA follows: TGCGCCAGCAGCCAAACAAGCCTCGGGGGGGGTTCGACCGGGGAGCTGTTTTTT.

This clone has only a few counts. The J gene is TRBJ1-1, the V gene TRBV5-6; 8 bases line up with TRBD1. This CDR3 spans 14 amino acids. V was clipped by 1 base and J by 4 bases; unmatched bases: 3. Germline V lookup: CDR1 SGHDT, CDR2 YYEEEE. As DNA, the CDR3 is TGTGCCAGCAGCTTGAGGACAGGGACCACTGAAGCTTTCTTT. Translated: CASSLRTGTTEAFF.

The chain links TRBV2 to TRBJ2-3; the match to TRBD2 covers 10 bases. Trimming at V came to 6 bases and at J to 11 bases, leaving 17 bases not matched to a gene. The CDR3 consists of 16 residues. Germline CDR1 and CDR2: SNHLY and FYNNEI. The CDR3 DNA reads TGTGCCAGCAGCGACATAAAGGGGCTAGCGGGGGTGGAGCAGTATTTT. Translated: CASSDIKGLAGVEQYF.

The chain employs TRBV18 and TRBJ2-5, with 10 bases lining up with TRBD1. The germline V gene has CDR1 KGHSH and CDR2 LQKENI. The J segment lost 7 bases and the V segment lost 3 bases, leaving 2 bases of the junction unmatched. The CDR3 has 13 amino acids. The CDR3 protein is CASSPDRGATQYF. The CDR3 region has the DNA TGTGCCAGCTCACCGGACAGGGGGGCGACCCAGTACTTC.

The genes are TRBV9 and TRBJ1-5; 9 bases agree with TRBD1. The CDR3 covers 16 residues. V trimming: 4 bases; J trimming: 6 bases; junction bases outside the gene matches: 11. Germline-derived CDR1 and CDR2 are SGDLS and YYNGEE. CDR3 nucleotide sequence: TGTGCCAGCAGCCCCGGGACAGGGCGTTTGCGTCAGCCCCAGCATTTT. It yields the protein CASSPGTGRLRQPQHF.

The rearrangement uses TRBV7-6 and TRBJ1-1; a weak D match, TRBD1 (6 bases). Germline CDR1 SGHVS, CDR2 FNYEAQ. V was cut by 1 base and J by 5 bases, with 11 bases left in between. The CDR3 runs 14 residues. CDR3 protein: CASSLGGRGTEAFF. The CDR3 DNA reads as TGTGCCAGCAGCTTAGGGGGGCGTGGAACTGAAGCTTTCTTT.

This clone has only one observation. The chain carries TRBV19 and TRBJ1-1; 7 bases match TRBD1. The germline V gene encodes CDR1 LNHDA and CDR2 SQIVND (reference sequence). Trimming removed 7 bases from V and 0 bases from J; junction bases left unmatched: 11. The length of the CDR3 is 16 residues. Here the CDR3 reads CASIFKQTGMNTEAFF. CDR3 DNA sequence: TGTGCCAGTATCTTTAAACAGACAGGGATGAACACTGAAGCTTTCTTT.

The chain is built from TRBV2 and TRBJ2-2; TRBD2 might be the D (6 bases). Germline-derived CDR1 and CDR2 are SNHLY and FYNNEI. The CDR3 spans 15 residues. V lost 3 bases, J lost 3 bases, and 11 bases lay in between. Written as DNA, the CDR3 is TGTGCCAGCAGTGACGGAGGGGTGGACACCGGGGAGCTGTTTTTT. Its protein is CASSDGGVDTGELFF. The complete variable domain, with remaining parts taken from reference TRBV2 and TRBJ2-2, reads EPEVTQTPSHQVTQMGQEVILRCVPISNHLYFYWYRQILGQKVEFLVSFYNNEISEKSEIFDDQFSVERPDGSNFTLKIRSTKLEDSAMYFCASSDGGVDTGELFFGEGSRLTVL.

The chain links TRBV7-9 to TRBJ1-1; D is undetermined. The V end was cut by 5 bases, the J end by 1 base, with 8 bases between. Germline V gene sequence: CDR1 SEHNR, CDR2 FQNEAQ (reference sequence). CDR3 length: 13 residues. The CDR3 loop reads CASSLITNTEAFF. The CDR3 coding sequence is TGTGCCAGCAGCCTAATTACGAACACTGAAGCTTTCTTT.

The CDR3 protein is CASSLAGVSQPQHF. The CDR3 coding sequence is TGTGCCAGCAGCTTGGCCGGGGTGAGTCAGCCCCAGCATTTT. The chain carries TRBV11-2 and TRBJ1-5, with D uncertain. Trimming stripped 3 bases from V and 6 bases from J, with 12 bases between. This CDR3 region has 14 residues. Germline V CDR1 and CDR2: SGHAT, FQNNGV.

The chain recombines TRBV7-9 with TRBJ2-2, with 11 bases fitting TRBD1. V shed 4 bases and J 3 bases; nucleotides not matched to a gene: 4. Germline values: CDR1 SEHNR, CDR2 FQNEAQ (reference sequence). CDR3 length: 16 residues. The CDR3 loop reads CASSSRTGGYTGELFF. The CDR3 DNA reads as TGTGCCAGCAGCTCACGGACAGGGGGCTACACCGGGGAGCTGTTTTTT.

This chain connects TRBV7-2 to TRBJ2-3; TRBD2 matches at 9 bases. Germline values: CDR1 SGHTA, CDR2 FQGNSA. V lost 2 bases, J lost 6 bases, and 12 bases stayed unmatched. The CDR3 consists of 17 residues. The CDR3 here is CASSLLNRLAERDTQYF. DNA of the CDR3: TGTGCCAGCAGCTTACTAAATCGACTAGCGGAAAGGGATACGCAGTATTTT.

The CDR3 spells CASSYEGNQPQHF. CDR3 sequence (DNA): TGTGCCAGCAGCTACGAGGGCAATCAGCCCCAGCATTTT. This chain uses TRBV11-2 with TRBJ1-5, with D unresolved. Germline lookup yields CDR1 SGHAT and CDR2 FQNNGV. This CDR3 spans 13 amino acids. V lost 4 bases, J lost 2 bases, and 6 bases lay in between.

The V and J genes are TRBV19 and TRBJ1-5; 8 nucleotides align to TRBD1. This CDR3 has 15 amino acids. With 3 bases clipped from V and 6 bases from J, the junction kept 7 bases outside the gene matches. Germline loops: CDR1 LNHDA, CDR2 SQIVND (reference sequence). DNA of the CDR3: TGTGCCAGTAGTATGGGGACAGGTGGAATTCAGCCCCAGCATTTT. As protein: CASSMGTGGIQPQHF.

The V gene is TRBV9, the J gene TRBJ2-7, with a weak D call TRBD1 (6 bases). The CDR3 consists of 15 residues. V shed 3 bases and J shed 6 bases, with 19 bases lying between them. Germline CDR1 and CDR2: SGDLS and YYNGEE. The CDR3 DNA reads TGTGCCAGCAGCGCTACAACGACAGGAACTAGCGAGCAGTACTTC. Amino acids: CASSATTTGTSEQYF.